The rows below give T cell receptor beta chains drawn from one sample of a study of shared clonotypes between healthy human individuals. Repertoires were generated with immunoSEQ multiplex PCR, while TCRdb's copy carries only in-frame clones and drops some. The table has about 1.5 million clones, 95% to 99% seen once; the top ten hold roughly 0.4%. The source material was naive CD4+ T cells sorted from blood. Every receptor here comes from a man under 40 in good health. The CDR3 runs from the conserved cysteine through the conserved F or W. The size of a clone is reported for some rows only, either as once, few or many, or as a class for expanded clones.

TRBJ2-7,.,TRBV4-3,CASSQRQGYEQYF
TRBJ2-7,.,TRBV11-2,CASSLGLAGSAYEQYF
TRBJ2-3,.,TRBV5-1,CASSFFSGQGDTQYF
TRBJ2-1,.,TRBV2,CASGTEQFF
TRBJ2-1,.,TRBV18,CASSPLAGGNEQFF
TRBJ2-3,once,TRBV11-3,CASSLVGDTQYF
TRBJ2-7,once,TRBV10-3,CAISESYSARTNYEQYF
TRBJ1-2,.,TRBV5-6,CASSLQSGLTHGYTF
TRBJ2-7,.,TRBV6-1,CASEAAGGDYEQYF
TRBJ2-3,.,TRBV18,CASSQTGGSTDTQYF
TRBJ2-1,.,TRBV9,CASSVEPKSYNEQFF
TRBJ2-3,once,TRBV29-1,CSVVGSQSTDTQYF
TRBJ2-7,.,TRBV10-2,CASSESGYEQYF
TRBJ2-3,.,TRBV15,CATRGLAGWADTQYF
TRBJ2-7,.,TRBV28,CASSLGFLLDEQYF
TRBJ2-3,.,TRBV5-1,CASSSLLAGAGDTQYF
TRBJ1-3,.,TRBV19,CASSAGITGNTIYF
TRBJ2-1,once,TRBV6-5,CASSYWPGFPQNEQFF
TRBJ2-5,.,TRBV18,CASSPLKAVQETQYF
TRBJ2-1,.,TRBV2,CASGPWGLAGADGNEQFF
TRBJ2-5,.,TRBV9,CASSVGGSVAPQETQYF
TRBJ2-2,once,TRBV7-7,CASSLFEGTGELFF
TRBJ2-5,.,TRBV5-1,CASSLDGGRETQYF
TRBJ2-7,.,TRBV10-2,CASMGLAGAYEQYF
TRBJ2-7,.,TRBV6-1,CASPSRLGEQYF
TRBJ2-7,.,TRBV18,CASSPFLRGENYEQYF
TRBJ1-2,.,TRBV19,CASSTTPRADPRGGYTF
TRBJ1-5,.,TRBV6-6,CASNEGTGYQPQHF
TRBJ2-7,.,TRBV7-8,CASSKTRSYEQYF
TRBJ2-4,once,TRBV9,CASSVATDTGLGNIQYF
TRBJ2-7,.,TRBV19,CASSISRAYEQYF
TRBJ2-3,.,TRBV29-1,CSVVGGQSTDTQYF
TRBJ2-7,once,TRBV2,CASSRTSGSLIEQYF
TRBJ2-1,.,TRBV5-1,CASSTKQGRGNEQFF
TRBJ2-2,.,TRBV6-1,CASSEFGTANTGELFF
TRBJ2-3,.,TRBV7-8,CASSFRAGVGDTQYF
TRBJ2-7,.,TRBV2,CASGNFGQAYEQYF
TRBJ1-2,.,TRBV5-6,CASSPWGKRYGYTF
TRBJ2-2,.,TRBV11-2,CASSARGLAGGNTGELFF
TRBJ2-3,.,TRBV7-6,CASSLVVSSTDTQYF
TRBJ1-5,.,TRBV6-1,CASSERDRANQPQHF
TRBJ2-5,.,TRBV5-6,CASSNGRTQYF
TRBJ2-7,.,TRBV5-1,CASSLGRTGGSFQGYEQYF
TRBJ1-2,.,TRBV27,CASSLGPIYGYTF
TRBJ2-1,.,TRBV11-2,CASSTEGLNINEQFF
TRBJ2-5,.,TRBV6-6,CASGPRGEAETQYF
TRBJ2-1,.,TRBV11-2,CASSSEIDRGEQFF
TRBJ1-1,.,TRBV5-1,CASSLKGADKSEAFF
TRBJ1-1,.,TRBV30,CAWSGQPNTEAFF
TRBJ1-1,.,TRBV27,CASSDGGASFF
TRBJ2-3,.,TRBV27,CASSATGTQYF
TRBJ2-2,.,TRBV18,CASSPPVGQGNTGELFF
TRBJ1-1,.,TRBV7-6,CASKLSLLTEAFF